The 21 T cell receptor beta chains reported below all come from one sample, sequenced in a study of vaccination effects on CD4 cells after COVID-19. Their antigen targets remain unknown. Following culture for more than 9 days, CD4+ T cells were isolated. BNT162b2 vaccine or mRNA-1273 vaccine was given to participants in two doses. The table came from immunoSEQ multiplex PCR; TCRdb's copy has only in-frame clones and leaves some out. Of 66,000 or so clones in the sample, over 75% are singletons; the top ten hold 2% to 3%. The sample in question was CD4+ T cells from PBMCs cultured without peptide, obtained after COVID-19 vaccination. The source is a human donor who received a COVID-19 vaccine.

This sequence joins TRBV5-4 and TRBJ2-7; 8 positions agree with TRBD1. Germline-derived CDR1 and CDR2 are SGHNT and YYREEE (reference sequence). This CDR3 spans 14 amino acids. The V gene end was trimmed by 0 bases and the J gene end by 6 bases; junction bases not matched to a gene: 5. The CDR3 region has the DNA TGTGCCAGCAGCTTGGTTGGCAGGGGGCGCGAGCAGTACGTC. Protein sequence: CASSLVGRGREQYV.

This chain joins TRBV28 and TRBJ1-1; 11 bases map to TRBD1. The germline V gene has CDR1 MDHEN and CDR2 SYDVKM. The length of the CDR3 is 17 residues. The J segment lost 2 bases and the V segment lost 2 bases, leaving 7 bases of the junction unmatched. In nucleotides, the CDR3 is TGTGCCAGCAGTTTACGACGGGGGACAGGGGGAAACACTGAAGCTTTCTTT. This codes for CASSLRRGTGGNTEAFF.

The chain recombines TRBV2 with TRBJ2-3, with D perhaps matching TRBD1 (5 bases). The CDR3 runs 15 residues. Trimming removed 1 base at V and 0 bases at J, with 8 bases between. Germline V gene sequence: CDR1 SNHLY, CDR2 FYNNEI. CDR3 nucleotide sequence: TGTGCCAGCAGTGAAGAGACAGTCAGCACAGATACGCAGTATTTT. Protein product: CASSEETVSTDTQYF.

V usage is TRBV28 and J usage is TRBJ2-7, with D maybe TRBD1 (5 bases). V shed 3 bases and J shed 3 bases, with 18 bases lying between them. This CDR3 region has 16 residues. The V gene's germline CDR1 is MDHEN and CDR2 SYDVKM. The CDR3 reads CASSFFRYDSRYEQYV. The CDR3 bases are TGTGCCAGCAGTTTCTTTCGGTACGACAGTCGCTACGAGCAGTACGTC.

This chain joins TRBV6-2 or TRBV6-3 and TRBJ1-2; 7 bases agree with TRBD1. This CDR3 is 16 amino acids long. Trimming removed 5 bases from V and 6 bases from J; junction bases left unmatched: 15. Germline assignment: CDR1 MNHEY and CDR2 SVGEGT. The CDR3 is CASSHSGTEIGDGYTF. The CDR3 nucleotides are TGTGCCAGCAGTCATTCCGGGACAGAAATTGGGGATGGCTACACCTTC.

V and J are TRBV6-1 and TRBJ1-4, with 9 positions matching TRBD1. The J segment lost 5 bases and the V segment lost 3 bases, leaving 4 bases of the junction unmatched. The germline V gene has CDR1 MNHNS and CDR2 SASEGT. The CDR3 consists of 15 residues. CDR3 protein: CASSDGGTGNEKLFF. The CDR3 DNA reads as TGTGCCAGCAGTGACGGGGGGACAGGGAATGAAAAACTGTTTTTT.

J is TRBJ1-6 and V is TRBV18; maybe TRBD1 (5 bases). CDR1 and CDR2 from the germline V gene are KGHSH and LQKENI. Trimming took 3 bases from V and 4 from J, leaving 10 bases between them. The CDR3 is 15 residues long. CDR3 DNA: TGTGCCAGCTCACCGGCGGGGGGTTATAATTCACCCCTCCACTTT. Its translation: CASSPAGGYNSPLHF. Combining the CDR3 with reference TRBV18 and TRBJ1-6 gives the whole variable domain NAGVMQNPRHLVRRRGQEARLRCSPMKGHSHVYWYRQLPEEGLKFMVYLQKENIIDESGMPKERFSAEFPKEGPSILRIQQVVRGDSAAYFCASSPAGGYNSPLHFGNGTRLTVT.

The rearrangement joins TRBV18 to TRBJ2-3; D is perhaps TRBD1 or TRBD2 (5 bases each). Trimming left V 2 bases short and J 6 bases short, with 18 bases between. The CDR3 has 16 residues. Germline values: CDR1 KGHSH, CDR2 LQKENI. The CDR3 spells CASSPIPSKKGDTQYF. CDR3 coding DNA: TGTGCCAGCTCACCAATCCCTAGCAAAAAGGGGGATACGCAGTATTTT.

The chain has TRBV4-2 and TRBJ1-2; D unresolved. V was clipped by 1 base and J by 2 bases, with 8 bases between them. The CDR3 sequence is 14 residues long. Germline CDR1 LGHNA, CDR2 YNFKEQ. CDR3 amino acids: CASSQALLNYGYTF. Here the CDR3 DNA reads TGTGCCAGCAGCCAAGCACTGTTAAACTATGGCTACACCTTC.

The chain joins TRBV11-2 to TRBJ1-1, with D hard to call. The CDR3 is made up of 15 amino acids. Germline CDR1 is SGHAT and CDR2 is FQNNGV. Trimming left V 1 base short and J 0 bases short, with 9 bases between. CDR3: CASSLALTVNTEAFF. DNA for the CDR3: TGTGCCAGCAGCTTAGCCCTCACAGTGAACACTGAAGCTTTCTTT.

The V and J genes are TRBV5-3 and TRBJ2-7; D remains ambiguous. TRBV5-3 is an open reading frame whose function is uncertain. The CDR3 spans 15 residues. Trimming took off 4 bases at V and 6 bases at J, with 20 bases between the two ends. The CDR3 reads CARSLPGPCPGEQYV. The CDR3 DNA is TGTGCCAGAAGCCTACCCGGGCCTTGCCCGGGCGAGCAGTACGTC.

This chain joins TRBV19 and TRBJ1-1; D remains ambiguous. The CDR3 is made up of 15 amino acids. The germline V and J ends were trimmed by 5 bases and 1 base, with 14 bases remaining between them. Germline-derived CDR1 and CDR2 are LNHDA and SQIVND (reference sequence). CDR3 region: CASSHGVLRNTEAFF. CDR3 nucleotide sequence: TGTGCCAGTAGTCATGGGGTATTACGGAACACTGAAGCTTTCTTT.

This clone was seen a single time. This rearrangement joins TRBV6-5 to TRBJ2-5; possibly TRBD1 or TRBD2 for D (5 bases each). Trimming shortened V by 4 bases and J by 0 bases, and 12 bases separated the two germline ends. The CDR3 has 15 residues. Per the germline V gene, CDR1 is MNHEY and CDR2 is SVGAGI. The DNA for the CDR3 is TGTGCCAGCAGTTTCGTCAGGGAGTACCAAGAGACCCAGTACTTC. It yields the protein CASSFVREYQETQYF.

The gene calls are TRBV3-1 (or the pseudogene TRBV3-2) and TRBJ2-5, with 10 bases fitting TRBD2. CDR1 is LGHDT, CDR2 YNNKEL, per germline (reference sequence). V lost 6 bases to trimming and J lost 2 bases; unmatched junction nucleotides: 3. This CDR3 has 14 residues. CDR3 bases: TGTGCCAGCAGAAGTAGCGGGGGGCAAGAGACCCAGTACTTC. This gives the protein CASRSSGGQETQYF.

The chain links TRBV27 to TRBJ2-3; TRBD2 aligns across 13 bases. Trimming cost V 5 bases and J 4 bases; bases outside gene matches: 6. The germline CDR1 and CDR2 sequences are MNHEY and SMNVEV (reference sequence). There are 16 residues in the CDR3. The chain's CDR3 is CASSPRTSGGSDTQYF. The CDR3 DNA reads TGTGCCAGCAGTCCCCGGACTAGCGGGGGATCAGATACGCAGTATTTT.

The chain has TRBV3-1 (or the pseudogene TRBV3-2) and TRBJ1-2; D may be TRBD1 (5 bases). This CDR3 region has 13 residues. Germline V gives CDR1 LGHDT, CDR2 YNNKEL (reference sequence). V lost 0 bases, J lost 8 bases, and 10 bases lay in between. CDR3 protein: CASSQDRRGGYTF. The DNA for the CDR3 is TGTGCCAGCAGCCAAGATAGGAGGGGAGGCTACACCTTC.

The chain recombines TRBV2 with TRBJ1-5; 10 bases line up with TRBD1. Germline V gene sequence: CDR1 SNHLY, CDR2 FYNNEI. The CDR3 spans 16 residues. V shed 8 bases, J shed 7 bases, and the junction held 14 bases outside the gene matches. The CDR3 spells CASSRQTGGRGQPQHF. The CDR3 DNA reads TGTGCCAGCTCTCGTCAGACAGGGGGCAGGGGGCAGCCCCAGCATTTT.

The genes are TRBV29-1 and TRBJ2-5, with D perhaps matching TRBD1 (5 bases). This CDR3 has 12 residues. Germline-derived CDR1 and CDR2 are SQVTM and ANQGSEA. V lost 5 bases, J lost 4 bases, and 11 bases lay in between. The CDR3 nucleotides are TGCAGCGTTCATTTGGGGCGAGAGACCCAGTACTTC. Amino acid sequence: CSVHLGRETQYF.

The rearrangement uses TRBV9 and TRBJ1-5; D uncertain. The germline V gene encodes CDR1 SGDLS and CDR2 YYNGEE. Trimming removed 4 bases at V and 3 bases at J, with 11 bases between. This CDR3 is 14 amino acids long. CDR3 coding DNA: TGTGCCAGCAGCCTGGGAAGCCCCAATCAGCCCCAGCATTTT. Protein: CASSLGSPNQPQHF.

The chain recombines TRBV9 with TRBJ2-2, with D perhaps TRBD1 or TRBD2 (5 bases each). The germline V and J ends were trimmed by 0 bases and 1 base, with 13 bases remaining between them. The CDR3 runs 17 residues. Germline CDR1 SGDLS, CDR2 YYNGEE. The CDR3, as DNA: TGTGCCAGCAGCGTAGGTGAAGGGGCGGGGAACACCGGGGAGCTGTTTTTT. Translating it yields CASSVGEGAGNTGELFF.

The genes are TRBV15 and TRBJ2-5; a weak D match, TRBD1 (6 bases). V gave up 5 bases and J gave up 4 bases, with 11 bases separating them. Germline V CDR1 and CDR2: LNHNV, YYDKDF (reference sequence). The length of the CDR3 is 13 residues. The CDR3 DNA is TGTGCCACCAGCCTCCGCAGGGGAGAGACCCAGTACTTC. It encodes CATSLRRGETQYF.